This paragraph reports one TCR beta chain. It was with 60 Vbeta and 13 Jbeta primers that the PCR ran. Generated by immunoSEQ multiplex PCR, the TCRdb table keeps only in-frame clones and is missing some. Of roughly 45,000 clones in the sample, under 70% were seen once. These data originate in a study of cytomegalovirus exposure and HLA in healthy donors. Germline CDR1 and CDR2: SGHAT and FQDESV (reference sequence). The V gene end was trimmed by 5 bases and the J gene end by 5 bases; junction bases not matched to a gene: 5. The CDR3 runs 13 residues. The sequenced sample consisted of PBMCs. J is TRBJ1-1 and V is TRBV11-1; 7 bases are a match to TRBD1. This TCR came from a man aged 55 to 69 in good health and CMV-seropositive. CDR3 region: CASSPPGGTEAFF. The CDR3 nucleotides read TGTGCCAGCAGCCCGCCAGGGGGTACTGAAGCTTTCTTT. Drawing the rest from reference TRBV11-1 and TRBJ1-1, the complete variable domain is EAEVAQSPRYKITEKSQAVAFWCDPISGHATLYWYRQILGQGPELLVQFQDESVVDDSQLPKDRFSAERLKGVDSTLKIQPAELGDSAMYLCASSPPGGTEAFFGQGTRLTVV.